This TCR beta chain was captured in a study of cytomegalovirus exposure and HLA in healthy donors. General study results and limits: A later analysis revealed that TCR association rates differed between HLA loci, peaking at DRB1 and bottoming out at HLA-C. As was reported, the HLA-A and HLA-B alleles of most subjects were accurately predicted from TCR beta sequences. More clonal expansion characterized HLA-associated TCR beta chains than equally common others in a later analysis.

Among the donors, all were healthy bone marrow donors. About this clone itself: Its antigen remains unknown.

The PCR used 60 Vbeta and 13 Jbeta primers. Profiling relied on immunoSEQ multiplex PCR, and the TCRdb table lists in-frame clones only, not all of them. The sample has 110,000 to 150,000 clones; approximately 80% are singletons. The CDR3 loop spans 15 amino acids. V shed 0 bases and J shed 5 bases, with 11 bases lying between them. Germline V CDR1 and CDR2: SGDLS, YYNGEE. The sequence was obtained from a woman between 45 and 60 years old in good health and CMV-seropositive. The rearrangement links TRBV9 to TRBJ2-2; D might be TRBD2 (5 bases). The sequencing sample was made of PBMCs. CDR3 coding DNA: TGTGCCAGCAGCGTAGGGCGACCGGGGACCGGGGAGCTGTTTTTT. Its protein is CASSVGRPGTGELFF.